What follows are 20 T cell receptor beta chains derived from one specimen sequenced in a study of blood T cell repertoires in COVID-19. TCRdb's table, derived via immunoSEQ multiplex PCR, lists solely in-frame clones and lacks some. This table has under 150,000 clones, over 80% appearing once. The sequenced sample consisted of peripheral blood. The receptors here all came from a middle-aged woman with active or convalescent COVID-19.

The rearrangement joins TRBV7-2 to TRBJ2-3; 10 bases map to TRBD2. V lost 5 bases to trimming and J lost 2 bases; unmatched junction nucleotides: 4. CDR3 length: 15 amino acids. CDR1 and CDR2 (germline): SGHTA, FQGNSA. Written as DNA, the CDR3 is TGTGCCAGCAGCCCCGGACTAGCGGCCACAGATACGCAGTATTTT. Its protein is CASSPGLAATDTQYF. The full variable domain, completed using reference TRBV7-2 and TRBJ2-3, is GAGVSQSPSNKVTEKGKDVELRCDPISGHTALYWYRQSLGQGLEFLIYFQGNSAPDKSGLPSDRFSAERTGGSVSTLTIQRTQQEDSAVYLCASSPGLAATDTQYFGPGTRLTVL.

This clone was counted a single time. This chain links TRBV28 with TRBJ1-2; D ambiguous. This CDR3 has 16 residues. Germline CDR1 is MDHEN and CDR2 is SYDVKM. V lost 3 bases to trimming and J lost 4 bases, with 18 bases between them. This chain's CDR3 is CASSFPQLQKPYGYTF. The CDR3 DNA reads TGTGCCAGCAGTTTCCCACAGCTCCAAAAACCCTATGGCTACACCTTC.

This rearrangement joins TRBV2 to TRBJ1-1, with 8 bases lining up with TRBD1. CDR1 and CDR2 from the germline V gene are SNHLY and FYNNEI. This CDR3 region has 13 residues. Germline trimming cut 4 bases from V and 6 bases from J; bases unmatched to any gene: 4. CDR3 protein: CASSGDRGAEAFF. The CDR3 DNA reads as TGTGCCAGCAGTGGAGACAGGGGAGCTGAAGCTTTCTTT.

V and J are TRBV7-9 and TRBJ1-4; 7 positions agree with TRBD1. CDR1 is SEHNR, CDR2 FQNEAQ, per germline (reference sequence). This CDR3 is built from 18 residues. Trimming removed 7 bases from V and 3 bases from J; junction bases left unmatched: 17. CDR3 protein: CASTPRSGTGTANEKLFF. DNA for the CDR3: TGTGCCAGCACCCCAAGGTCTGGGACGGGGACAGCTAATGAAAAACTGTTTTTT. Variable domain in full (rest from reference TRBV7-9 and TRBJ1-4): DTGVSQNPRHKITKRGQNVTFRCDPISEHNRLYWYRQTLGQGPEFLTYFQNEAQLEKSRLLSDRFSAERPKGSFSTLEIQRTEQGDSAMYLCASTPRSGTGTANEKLFFGSGTQLSVL.

The chain combines TRBV10-2 with TRBJ2-7; 11 nucleotides match TRBD2. With V trimmed by 7 bases and J by 1 base, 3 bases remained unmatched. There are 14 residues in the CDR3. The germline V gene encodes CDR1 WSHSY and CDR2 SAAADI. The CDR3 region has the DNA TGCGCCAGCACCAGACTAGCGGGGTCCTACGAGCAGTACTTC. Encoded protein: CASTRLAGSYEQYF.

This chain joins TRBV6-6 and TRBJ2-2, with 12 bases aligning to TRBD2. With V trimmed by 6 bases and J by 6 bases, 5 bases remained unmatched. CDR1 and CDR2 (germline): MNHNY, SVGAGI (reference sequence). The CDR3 sequence is 15 residues long. CDR3 DNA: TGTGCCAGCAGCTCCGGGACTAGCGGGTCCGGGGAGCTGTTTTTT. Translating gives CASSSGTSGSGELFF.

V usage is TRBV2 and J usage is TRBJ1-1; 8 nucleotides agree with TRBD1. V was pared by 6 bases and J by 7 bases, with 10 bases of the junction left unmatched. Germline loops: CDR1 SNHLY, CDR2 FYNNEI. This CDR3 has 14 amino acids. CDR3 loop: CASRRSQGAVEAFF. The CDR3 coding sequence is TGTGCCAGCAGGCGATCTCAGGGGGCGGTTGAAGCTTTCTTT.

V and J are TRBV29-1 and TRBJ2-3; 9 bases match TRBD1. V lost 6 bases, J lost 4 bases, and 5 bases stayed unmatched. CDR3 length: 13 residues. CDR1 is SQVTM, CDR2 ANQGSEA, per germline. In nucleotides, the CDR3 is TGCAGCGTCGAGGACAGGGGTGCAGATACGCAGTATTTT. It specifies CSVEDRGADTQYF.

The sample holds a few counts of this clone. The chain joins TRBV5-1 to TRBJ1-3, with 7 bases aligning to TRBD1. Germline V CDR1 and CDR2: SGHRS, YFSETQ. The V gene end was trimmed by 0 bases and the J gene end by 3 bases; junction bases not matched to a gene: 6. The CDR3 runs 16 residues. The CDR3 here is CASSLAGTENGNTIYF. The CDR3 nucleotides are TGCGCCAGCAGCTTGGCGGGGACAGAGAATGGAAACACCATATATTTT.

The chain uses TRBV6-2 or TRBV6-3 and TRBJ2-7; 8 positions agree with TRBD1. Germline-derived CDR1 and CDR2 are MNHEY and SVGEGT. J gave up 6 bases and V 5 bases, and 12 bases lay outside the gene matches. The CDR3 has 15 amino acids. CDR3 DNA sequence: TGTGCCAGCAGTCGAAACCGGGACAGGTTTACCGAGCAGTACTTC. This sequence encodes CASSRNRDRFTEQYF.

This sequence joins TRBV6-5 and TRBJ2-3; tentative D call: TRBD1 (6 bases). In germline, CDR1 is MNHEY, CDR2 SVGAGI. The CDR3 totals 14 residues. Trimming stripped 4 bases from V and 2 bases from J, with 10 bases between. The DNA for the CDR3 is TGTGCCAGCAGTTCGGGACAATCCACAGATACGCAGTATTTT. This gives the protein CASSSGQSTDTQYF.

The J gene is TRBJ2-7, the V gene TRBV7-9; TRBD2 is a possible D gene (6 bases). Trimming took off 5 bases at V and 0 bases at J, with 23 bases between the two ends. The length of the CDR3 is 18 residues. Germline assignment: CDR1 SEHNR and CDR2 FQNEAQ (reference sequence). The CDR3 DNA reads as TGTGCCAGCAGCCCGCGGCATTCGGGGACGACTAGCTCCTACGAGCAGTACTTC. This encodes CASSPRHSGTTSSYEQYF.

A single count supports this clone. The gene calls are TRBV27 and TRBJ2-7; D possibly corresponds to TRBD1 (5 bases). Per the germline V gene, CDR1 is MNHEY and CDR2 is SMNVEV (reference sequence). Trimming left V 7 bases short and J 2 bases short, with 18 bases between. This CDR3 spans 15 amino acids. DNA for the CDR3: TGTGCCAGCACTAGGGGCGCCCAGGGCACCTACGAGCAGTACTTC. Translating gives CASTRGAQGTYEQYF.

The chain recombines TRBV7-6 with TRBJ2-7; tentatively, D is TRBD2 (5 bases). The CDR3 sequence is 15 residues long. Trimming stripped 5 bases from V and 1 base from J, with 15 bases between. Germline lookup yields CDR1 SGHVS and CDR2 FNYEAQ. CDR3 region: CASSHGPRGSYEQYF. Here the CDR3 DNA reads TGTGCCAGCAGCCACGGGCCCCGGGGATCCTACGAGCAGTACTTC.

This rearrangement joins TRBV24-1 to TRBJ2-1; 12 bases are a match to TRBD1. From germline, CDR1 is KGHDR and CDR2 SFDVKD. With V trimmed by 0 bases and J by 8 bases, 10 bases remained unmatched. There are 18 residues in the CDR3. The CDR3 coding sequence is TGTGCCACCAGTGATTTGAGAGCTGGGACAGGGGGCGTCGATGAGCAGTTCTTC. It translates to CATSDLRAGTGGVDEQFF.

This CDR3 is CASSHPAGPQHF. The CDR3 nucleotides are TGTGCCAGCAGCCACCCGGCGGGGCCCCAGCATTTT. The chain is built from TRBV14 and TRBJ1-5; the D is unclear. Germline V gives CDR1 SGHDN, CDR2 FVKESK. This CDR3 region has 12 residues. V was clipped by 3 bases and J by 9 bases, with 9 bases between them.

The chain links TRBV19 to TRBJ1-1, with 8 bases fitting TRBD1. Unmatched junction bases numbered 9, after V lost 1 base and J lost 5 bases. The CDR3 totals 16 residues. The germline V gene has CDR1 LNHDA and CDR2 SQIVND (reference sequence). The CDR3 protein is CASSIASRGRQTEAFF. The CDR3 DNA reads as TGTGCCAGTAGTATAGCGTCCAGGGGGCGTCAGACTGAAGCTTTCTTT.

The chain is built from TRBV7-2 and TRBJ2-7; D perhaps matches TRBD2 (5 bases). Germline V lookup: CDR1 SGHTA, CDR2 FQGNSA. Trimming took off 1 base at V and 1 base at J, with 11 bases between the two ends. CDR3 length: 15 residues. The CDR3 loop reads CASSLVERTSYEQYF. The CDR3 coding sequence is TGTGCCAGCAGCTTAGTCGAGCGGACGTCCTACGAGCAGTACTTC.

The chain employs TRBV6-1 and TRBJ1-1; D is unclear. V was cut by 2 bases and J by 6 bases, with 10 bases left in between. Germline V lookup: CDR1 MNHNS, CDR2 SASEGT. CDR3 length: 13 amino acids. The CDR3 protein is CASSEIMFAEAFF. CDR3 nucleotide sequence: TGTGCCAGCAGTGAAATTATGTTCGCTGAAGCTTTCTTT.

This clone was seen only once. This rearrangement joins TRBV24-1 to TRBJ1-1, with D tentatively TRBD1 (6 bases). Per the germline V gene, CDR1 is KGHDR and CDR2 is SFDVKD. V lost 6 bases to trimming and J lost 1 base, with 20 bases between them. The CDR3 covers 17 residues. The CDR3 DNA reads TGTGCCACCAGTCCGGATACCCTTACGACAGGGAACACTGAAGCTTTCTTT. This translates into CATSPDTLTTGNTEAFF.